What follows are 4 T cell receptor beta chains derived from one specimen sequenced in a study of shared clonotypes between healthy human individuals. The repertoire was sequenced with immunoSEQ multiplex PCR; TCRdb's copy has only in-frame clones and lacks some. The repertoire has fewer than 1.8 million clones, approximately 98.5% of them found once; the top ten carry 0.36%. Sequencing was done on a sample of naive CD4+ T cells sorted from blood. Subset meaning: CD45RA+ positively selected. All receptors derive from a man aged 25 to 45 in good health.

The chain is built from TRBV10-1 and TRBJ1-3; a possible D gene is TRBD1 (5 bases). CDR3 size: 16 residues. V was trimmed by 5 bases and J by 0 bases, leaving 14 bases between them. The V gene's germline CDR1 is WNHNN and CDR2 SYGVQD (reference sequence). The CDR3 reads CASSLPGRTSGNTIYF. In nucleotides, the CDR3 is TGCGCCAGCAGTCTCCCGGGGCGAACCTCTGGAAACACCATATATTTT.

The chain carries TRBV7-8 and TRBJ1-5; 10 nucleotides align to TRBD1. J gave up 5 bases and V 6 bases, and 1 base lay outside the gene matches. The CDR3 has 13 residues. Germline CDR1 and CDR2: SGHVS and FQNEAQ. This CDR3 is CASRGTGDQPQHF. The CDR3 DNA reads as TGTGCCAGCAGGGGGACAGGGGATCAGCCCCAGCATTTT.

The V and J genes are TRBV9 and TRBJ2-1, with unresolved D. Trimming left V 0 bases short and J 0 bases short, with 13 bases between. Per germline, CDR1 SGDLS and CDR2 YYNGEE. This CDR3 has 17 residues. CDR3 in amino acids: CASSVGSGGSSYNEQFF. Written as DNA, the CDR3 is TGTGCCAGCAGCGTAGGTTCCGGCGGCAGCTCCTACAATGAGCAGTTCTTC. Filled out from reference TRBV9 and TRBJ2-1, the complete variable domain reads DSGVTQTPKHLITATGQRVTLRCSPRSGDLSVYWYQQSLDQGLQFLIQYYNGEERAKGNILERFSAQQFPDLHSELNLSSLELGDSALYFCASSVGSGGSSYNEQFFGPGTRLTVL.

This chain uses TRBV23-1 with TRBJ1-2; unclear D gene. TRBV23-1 is designated an ORF whose function remains uncertain. Trimming took off 3 bases at V and 7 bases at J, with 15 bases between the two ends. CDR3 length: 14 residues. The CDR3 spells CASSHRPGFSGYTF. CDR3 coding DNA: TGCGCCAGCAGTCATCGACCCGGGTTCTCTGGCTACACCTTC.